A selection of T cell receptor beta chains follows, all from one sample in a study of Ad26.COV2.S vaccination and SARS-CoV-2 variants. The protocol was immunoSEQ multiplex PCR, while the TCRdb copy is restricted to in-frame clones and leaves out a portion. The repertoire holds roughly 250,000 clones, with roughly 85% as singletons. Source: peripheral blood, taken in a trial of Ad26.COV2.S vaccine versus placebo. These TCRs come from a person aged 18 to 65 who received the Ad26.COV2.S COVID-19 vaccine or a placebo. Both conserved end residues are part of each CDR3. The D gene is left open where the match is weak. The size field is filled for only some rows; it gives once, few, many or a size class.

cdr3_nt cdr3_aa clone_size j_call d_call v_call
TGTGCCAGCAGCGTAGGACAGGGTATTTCCTATAATTCACCCCTCCACTTT CASSVGQGISYNSPLHF . TRBJ1-6 TRBD1 TRBV9
TGTGCCAGCAGTGGGTTAGCGCATAGCACAGATACGCAGTATTTT CASSGLAHSTDTQYF once TRBJ2-3 . TRBV27
TGTGCCAGCAGCGCCGCAGGGCCGCGGAACACTGAAGCTTTCTTT CASSAAGPRNTEAFF few TRBJ1-1 . TRBV9
TGTGCCAGCAGGTCCCATTCGACAGGTAGCCCCTACGAGCAGTACTTC CASRSHSTGSPYEQYF few TRBJ2-7 . TRBV7-8
TGCGCCAGCAGTCGGATTAATCAGCCCCAGCATTTT CASSRINQPQHF . TRBJ1-5 . TRBV23-1
TGCGCCAGCAGCCAAAAGGACGGTACCTACGAGCAGTACTTC CASSQKDGTYEQYF few TRBJ2-7 . TRBV4-1
TGTGCCAGCAGCTACCGACGGGCGGGAACTGAAGCTTTCTTT CASSYRRAGTEAFF . TRBJ1-1 . TRBV7-2
TGTGCCAGCAGCCCCCGCGGGCGGTACACAGATACGCAGTATTTT CASSPRGRYTDTQYF . TRBJ2-3 . TRBV6-2/TRBV6-3
TGTGCCAGCAGCCAGCCGTACACCGGGGAGCTGTTTTTT CASSQPYTGELFF . TRBJ2-2 . TRBV3-1/TRBV3-2
TGTGCCAGCAGTTTTGGGGCTGGCTACACCTTC CASSFGAGYTF . TRBJ1-2 . TRBV12-3/TRBV12-4
TGTGCCAGCTCACCACTCCAGGGGGGAGTCTGGTACCAAGAGACCCAGTACTTC CASSPLQGGVWYQETQYF . TRBJ2-5 . TRBV18
TGCGCCAGCAGCTTGTACAGGAACTCGAACACTGAAGCTTTCTTT CASSLYRNSNTEAFF . TRBJ1-1 . TRBV5-1
TGTGCCACCAGCAAAAGGCGGACAGGAACTAATCAGCCCCAGCATTTT CATSKRRTGTNQPQHF . TRBJ1-5 TRBD1 TRBV15
TGTGCCAGCAGCAAAGCCCGCGGTGATACGCAGTATTTT CASSKARGDTQYF . TRBJ2-3 . TRBV3-1/TRBV3-2
TGTGCCAGCAGCGCCCAGGGGACGTTGGGGAACACTGAAGCTTTCTTT CASSAQGTLGNTEAFF . TRBJ1-1 . TRBV7-2
TGTGCCACCAGCAGAGATCTCCACAAGCCCCAGCATTTT CATSRDLHKPQHF . TRBJ1-5 . TRBV15
TGTGCCAGCAGTTCCCCTGAGGACAGGGAAGGGTGGAAGTACTTC CASSSPEDREGWKYF . TRBJ2-7 TRBD1 TRBV27
TGTGCCAGCAGCTTAAGGTACAGGTTGAACACTGAAGCTTTCTTT CASSLRYRLNTEAFF . TRBJ1-1 . TRBV7-2
TGTGCCAGCAGCACCATAGGTGGGATGAACACTGAAGCTTTCTTT CASSTIGGMNTEAFF once TRBJ1-1 . TRBV7-9
TGCGCCAGCAGCCAAGTCTCAGGGGGTGTCGGGAAAGGCTACACCTTC CASSQVSGGVGKGYTF . TRBJ1-2 TRBD1 TRBV4-3
TGTGCCAGCAGCTTACCTACAGGGTTGGGTCGGTGGGAGCTGTTTTTT CASSLPTGLGRWELFF . TRBJ2-2 . TRBV7-9
TGCGCCAGCAGCCAAGATATCCCCCCTAGCGGGGGGGCCGGGGAGCAGTTCTTC CASSQDIPPSGGAGEQFF . TRBJ2-1 TRBD2 TRBV4-3
TGTGCCAGCAGCCCAGGACAGATTTGGGGCTACACCTTC CASSPGQIWGYTF few TRBJ1-2 . TRBV7-2
TGTGCCAGCAGCTTATACACATCGAACACCGGGGAGCTGTTTTTT CASSLYTSNTGELFF once TRBJ2-2 . TRBV11-3
TGTGCCAGCAGCGGGGTAGCGGGAGACGGTGATACGCAGTATTTT CASSGVAGDGDTQYF . TRBJ2-3 TRBD2 TRBV7-2
TGCGCCAGCAGCCAATTCAGGGGCGTGAACACTGAAGCTTTCTTT CASSQFRGVNTEAFF . TRBJ1-1 . TRBV4-1
TGTGCCAGCTCCCCTAAGTACAGGGACCCAAATCAGCCCCAGCATTTT CASSPKYRDPNQPQHF . TRBJ1-5 . TRBV18
TGTGCCATCAGTGAATACAGCACAGATACGCAGTATTTT CAISEYSTDTQYF . TRBJ2-3 . TRBV10-3
TGTGCCAGCAGCTCGGGACCCGGGACAGGGGTCCACAATGAGCAGTTCTTC CASSSGPGTGVHNEQFF . TRBJ2-1 TRBD1 TRBV5-4
TGTGCCAGCAGCTTAGTCGGCGGGATAAACACCGGGGAGCTGTTTTTT CASSLVGGINTGELFF . TRBJ2-2 . TRBV7-8
TGTGCCAGCTCACCACGGACAGCCGCCTACGAGCAGTACTTC CASSPRTAAYEQYF . TRBJ2-7 . TRBV18
TGTGCCACCAGTGATTTTACCCAAGCACACGTCAGCTCTGGAAACACCATATATTTT CATSDFTQAHVSSGNTIYF . TRBJ1-3 . TRBV24-1
TGCAGTGCTAGTTTGGTGGGGGCGAGAGGAGATACGCAGTATTTT CSASLVGARGDTQYF . TRBJ2-3 . TRBV20-1
TGCGCCAGCCTAGCGGGAGTTGAGACCGGGGAGCTGTTTTTT CASLAGVETGELFF once TRBJ2-2 TRBD2 TRBV4-1
TGTGCCAGCAGGGTACGGGACAGGGGATTTACAGATACGCAGTATTTT CASRVRDRGFTDTQYF . TRBJ2-3 TRBD1 TRBV5-6
TGTGCCAGCAGCGTAGATGGCCGGGGGCTCTCTGGAAACACCATATATTTT CASSVDGRGLSGNTIYF . TRBJ1-3 . TRBV9
TGTGCCAGCAGCCTGGGGAGATTTCTAGCCAAAAACATTCAGTACTTC CASSLGRFLAKNIQYF . TRBJ2-4 . TRBV5-5
TGCGCCAGCAGCCGCACCACCGGGACTAGCGGGAGGGGAGATACGCAGTATTTT CASSRTTGTSGRGDTQYF . TRBJ2-3 TRBD2 TRBV4-1
TGCGCCAGCAGCCAAGGGGCAGGAGGAAGGGAAAAACTGTTTTTT CASSQGAGGREKLFF . TRBJ1-4 . TRBV4-3
TGTGCCAGTAGGGACAGGGTGGGCCTCGAGCAGTACTTC CASRDRVGLEQYF . TRBJ2-7 TRBD1 TRBV19
TGTGCCAGTAGTATCGGGACAGGTCAAGAGACCCAGTACTTC CASSIGTGQETQYF once TRBJ2-5 TRBD1 TRBV19
TGTGCCAGCAGCATCAGGGGAGACTATGGCTACACCTTC CASSIRGDYGYTF . TRBJ1-2 . TRBV7-8
TGTGCCAGCAGCCTTTTTGGGGGGGACAATTCACCCCTCCACTTT CASSLFGGDNSPLHF . TRBJ1-6 . TRBV4-2
TGTGCCAGCTCACCATCGCAGGGTTCCGAGCAGTACTTC CASSPSQGSEQYF . TRBJ2-7 . TRBV18
TGCGCCAGCAGTGGATTAGGAGCGGGAAGCTACGAGCAGTACTTC CASSGLGAGSYEQYF . TRBJ2-7 TRBD2 TRBV4-1
TGCAGCGTCCGGACAGGGGGGACCACTGAAGCTTTCTTT CSVRTGGTTEAFF . TRBJ1-1 TRBD1 TRBV29-1
TGTGCCCTCCAGGGACAGAAGAACACTGAAGCTTTCTTT CALQGQKNTEAFF . TRBJ1-1 TRBD1 TRBV10-3
TGTGCCAGCAGCTCTAGGGACAGGGGTTTCTATTCACCCCTCCACTTT CASSSRDRGFYSPLHF . TRBJ1-6 TRBD1 TRBV5-6